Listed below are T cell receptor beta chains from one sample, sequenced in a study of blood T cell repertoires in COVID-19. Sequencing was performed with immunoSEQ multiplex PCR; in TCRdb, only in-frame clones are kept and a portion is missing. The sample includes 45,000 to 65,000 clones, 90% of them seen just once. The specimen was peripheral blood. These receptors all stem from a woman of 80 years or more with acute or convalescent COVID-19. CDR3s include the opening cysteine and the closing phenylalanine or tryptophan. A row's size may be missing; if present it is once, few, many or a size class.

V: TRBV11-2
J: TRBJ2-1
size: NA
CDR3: CASSHGPFSYNEQFF

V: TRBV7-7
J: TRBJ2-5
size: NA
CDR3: CASSLGVRTPQETQYF

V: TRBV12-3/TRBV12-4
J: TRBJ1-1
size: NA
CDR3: CASSYRGNTEAFF

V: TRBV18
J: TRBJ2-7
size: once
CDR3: CASSPPSMGLRLGEQYF

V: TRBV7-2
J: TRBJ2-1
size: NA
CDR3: CASSPARSEQFF

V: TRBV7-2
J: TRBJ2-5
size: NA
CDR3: CASSLALYKETQYF

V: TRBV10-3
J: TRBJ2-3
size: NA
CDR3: CAISGEQGSTDTQYF

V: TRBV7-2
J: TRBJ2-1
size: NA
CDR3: CASSLVGSYEQFF

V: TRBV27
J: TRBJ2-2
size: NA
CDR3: CASSPWGGGELFF

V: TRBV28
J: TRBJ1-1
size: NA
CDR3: CASTTTGGVNTEAFF

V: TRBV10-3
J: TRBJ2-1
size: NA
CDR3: CAIRRTSGIRAYNEQFF

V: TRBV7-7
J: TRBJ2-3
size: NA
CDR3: CASSLSATGGQDTQYF

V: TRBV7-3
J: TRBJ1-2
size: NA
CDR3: CASSTTGGNGYTF

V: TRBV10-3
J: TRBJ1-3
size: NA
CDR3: CAISDFTGGTGNTIYF

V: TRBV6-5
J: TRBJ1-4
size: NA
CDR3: CASSYSPGRAGEKLFF

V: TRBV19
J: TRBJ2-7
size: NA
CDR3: CASSIDTRQYF

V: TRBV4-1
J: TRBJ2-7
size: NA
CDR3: CASSPHQTRGSSYEQYF

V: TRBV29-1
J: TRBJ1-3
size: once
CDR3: CSVGTGKPGNTIYF

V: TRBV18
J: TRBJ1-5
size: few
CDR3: CASSPGTGHNQPQHF

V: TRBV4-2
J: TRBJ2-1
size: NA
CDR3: CASSHPRPGSGRYNEQFF

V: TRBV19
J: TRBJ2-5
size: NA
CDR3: CASSETGGAGETQYF

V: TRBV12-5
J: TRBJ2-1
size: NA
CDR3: CASGLGTGTSGMNEQFF

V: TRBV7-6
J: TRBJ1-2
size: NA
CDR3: CASSLSTGGAHGYTF

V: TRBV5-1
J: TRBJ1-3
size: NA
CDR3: CASSLGNSGNTIYF

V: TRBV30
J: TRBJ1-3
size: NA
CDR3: CAWSVLRLSVDTIYF

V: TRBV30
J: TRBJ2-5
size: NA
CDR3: CAWRPTTSMETQYF

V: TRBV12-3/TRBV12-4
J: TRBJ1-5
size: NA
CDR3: CASSAAAQPQHF

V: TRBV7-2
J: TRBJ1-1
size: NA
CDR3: CASSPQGATEAFF

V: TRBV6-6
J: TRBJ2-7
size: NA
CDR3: CASSLDILEQYF

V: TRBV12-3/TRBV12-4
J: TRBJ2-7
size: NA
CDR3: CASSKSSYEQYF

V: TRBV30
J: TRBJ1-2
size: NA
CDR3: CAWTPDTSNYGYTF

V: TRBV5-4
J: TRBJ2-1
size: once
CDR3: CASSLTSGSSSYNEQFF